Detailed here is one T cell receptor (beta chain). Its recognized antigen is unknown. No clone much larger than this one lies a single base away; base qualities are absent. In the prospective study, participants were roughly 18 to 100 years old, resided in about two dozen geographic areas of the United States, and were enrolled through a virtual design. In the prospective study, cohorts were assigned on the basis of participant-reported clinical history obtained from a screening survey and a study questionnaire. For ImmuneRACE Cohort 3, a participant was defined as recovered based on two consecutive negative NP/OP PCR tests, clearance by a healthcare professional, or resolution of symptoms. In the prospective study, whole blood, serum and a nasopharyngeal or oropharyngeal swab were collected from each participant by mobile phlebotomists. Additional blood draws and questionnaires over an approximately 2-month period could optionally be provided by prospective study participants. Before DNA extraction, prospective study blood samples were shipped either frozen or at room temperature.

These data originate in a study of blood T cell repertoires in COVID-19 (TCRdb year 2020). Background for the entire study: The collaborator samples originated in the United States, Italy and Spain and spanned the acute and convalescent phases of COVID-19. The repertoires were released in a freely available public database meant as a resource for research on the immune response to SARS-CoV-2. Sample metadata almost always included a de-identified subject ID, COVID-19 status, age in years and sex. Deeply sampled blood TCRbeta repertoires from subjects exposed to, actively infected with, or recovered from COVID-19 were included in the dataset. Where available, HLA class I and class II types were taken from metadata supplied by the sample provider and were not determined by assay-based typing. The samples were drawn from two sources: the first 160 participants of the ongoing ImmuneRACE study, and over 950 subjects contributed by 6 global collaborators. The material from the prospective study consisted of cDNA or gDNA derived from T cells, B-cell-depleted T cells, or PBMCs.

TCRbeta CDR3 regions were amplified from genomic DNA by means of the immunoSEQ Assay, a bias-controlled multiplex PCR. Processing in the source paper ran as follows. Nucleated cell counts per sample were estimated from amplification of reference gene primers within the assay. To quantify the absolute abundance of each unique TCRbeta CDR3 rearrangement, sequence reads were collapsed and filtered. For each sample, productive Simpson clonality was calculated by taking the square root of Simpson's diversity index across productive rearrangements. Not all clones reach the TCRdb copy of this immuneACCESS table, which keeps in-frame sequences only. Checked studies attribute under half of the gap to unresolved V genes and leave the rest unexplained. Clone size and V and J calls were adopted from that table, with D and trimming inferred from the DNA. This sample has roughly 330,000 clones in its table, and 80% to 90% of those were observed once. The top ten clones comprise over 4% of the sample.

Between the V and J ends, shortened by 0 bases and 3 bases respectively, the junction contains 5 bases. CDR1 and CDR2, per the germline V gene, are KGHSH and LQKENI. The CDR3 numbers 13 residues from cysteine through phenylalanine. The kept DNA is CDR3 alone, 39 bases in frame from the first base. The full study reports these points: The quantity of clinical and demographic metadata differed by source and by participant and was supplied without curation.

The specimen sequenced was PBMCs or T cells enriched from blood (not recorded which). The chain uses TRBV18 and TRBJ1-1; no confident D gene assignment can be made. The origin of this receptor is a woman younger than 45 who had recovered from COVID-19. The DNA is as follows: TGTGCCAGCTCACCACCGAGCGACACTGAAGCTTTCTTT. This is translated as CASSPPSDTEAFF.